This T cell receptor beta chain was sequenced in a study of blood T cell repertoires in COVID-19. As for the study in general: Samples taken during acute and convalescent COVID-19 were collected in the United States, Italy and Spain. From T cells, B-cell-depleted T cells, or PBMCs came the material, which was cDNA or gDNA.

There are 16 residues in the CDR3. From germline, CDR1 is SNHLY and CDR2 FYNNEI. The V and J ends lost 6 bases and 6 bases, in that order; junction bases with no gene match: 11. Only in-frame clones appear in the TCRdb table, and some are missing; sequencing was by immunoSEQ multiplex PCR. The top ten clones hold around 20% of a sample with fewer than 150,000 clones, approximately 80% of them seen once. The chain has TRBV2 and TRBJ1-2, with 12 nucleotides matching TRBD1. Sequencing was carried out using peripheral blood. This clonotype was obtained from a man older than 75 with acute or convalescent COVID-19. CDR3 sequence reads: CASRNVPGQGANGYTF. The DNA of the CDR3 is TGTGCCAGCAGAAACGTCCCGGGACAGGGGGCCAATGGCTACACCTTC.